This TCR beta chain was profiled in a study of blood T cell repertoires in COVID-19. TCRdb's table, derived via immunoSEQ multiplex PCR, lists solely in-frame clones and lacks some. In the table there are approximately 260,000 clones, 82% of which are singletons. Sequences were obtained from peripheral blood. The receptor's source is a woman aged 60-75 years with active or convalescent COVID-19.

The CDR3, as DNA: TGCAGCGTTGACGAGGGCAGGGGGAGCTATGGCTACACCTTC. Protein sequence: CSVDEGRGSYGYTF. J is TRBJ1-2 and V is TRBV29-1, with TRBD1 identical over 7 bases. Trimming cost V 3 bases and J 4 bases; bases outside gene matches: 8. Germline-derived CDR1 and CDR2 are SQVTM and ANQGSEA. This CDR3 has 14 amino acids.